This paragraph covers one T cell receptor beta chain sequence. Distinct nucleotide sequences in the sample also encode this CDR3. This CDR3 region has 15 residues. Germline lookup yields CDR1 KGHSH and CDR2 LQKENI. V was trimmed by 3 bases and J by 0 bases, leaving 11 bases between them. This entry is derived from a study of control samples from healthy donors and cancer patients. Profiling relied on immunoSEQ multiplex PCR, and the TCRdb table lists in-frame clones only, not all of them. The repertoire holds about 270,000 clones, with 82% as singletons. The sequenced sample consisted of PBMCs. This clonotype was sampled from a woman aged 60-75 years with lung cancer. The J gene is TRBJ1-2, the V gene TRBV18; D may be TRBD1 (5 bases). The DNA of the CDR3 is TGTGCCAGCTCACCCGGGGCCCCAGCTAACTATGGCTACACCTTC. Amino acids: CASSPGAPANYGYTF.